A selection of T cell receptor beta chains follows, all from one sample in a study of OX40 agonist ivuxolimab in advanced cancers. Repertoires were generated with immunoSEQ multiplex PCR, while TCRdb's copy carries only in-frame clones and drops some. Among some 25,000 clones, roughly 79% were seen once, and the ten largest hold about 2%. The specimen was CD4+ or CD8+ T cells sorted from blood, collected in a trial of the OX40 agonist ivuxolimab. The receptors here all came from an adult with an advanced solid tumor such as melanoma, head and neck, liver or kidney cancer. Both conserved end residues are part of each CDR3. D genes are given only for firm matches. Some rows mark clone size as missing; the rest say once, few, many or name a class of expanded clone.

TRBJ2-1	TRBV6-6	NA	TRBD1	TGTGCCAGCACCGGGACAGGGGATTTTGATGAGCAGTTCTTC	CASTGTGDFDEQFF
TRBJ1-1	TRBV28	NA	NA	TGTGCCAGCAGATCCCTCCCGGGTACGACTGAAGCTTTCTTT	CASRSLPGTTEAFF
TRBJ2-2	TRBV6-6	NA	NA	TGTGCCAGCAGTTACGGCGACTTGAACACCGGGGAGCTGTTTTTT	CASSYGDLNTGELFF
TRBJ2-3	TRBV7-2	few	TRBD2	TGTGCCAGCAGCTTTCTATCAGCGGGGGGGCGATCAGATACGCAGTATTTT	CASSFLSAGGRSDTQYF
TRBJ1-6	TRBV30	few	TRBD1	TGTGCCTGGGGGACAGGTTTGTCGCCCCTCCACTTT	CAWGTGLSPLHF
TRBJ2-7	TRBV5-6	NA	NA	TGTGCCAGCAGCTTCAGGCCCGGCTCCTACGAGCAGTACTTC	CASSFRPGSYEQYF
TRBJ2-5	TRBV27	NA	NA	TGTGCCAGCAGTTTATCGATCAGGGAGACCCAGTACTTC	CASSLSIRETQYF
TRBJ2-3	TRBV19	NA	TRBD2	TGTGCCAGTAGTATTTCGGGGGGGCACCGACAGCCTAATAGCACAGATACGCAGTATTTT	CASSISGGHRQPNSTDTQYF
TRBJ2-3	TRBV19	NA	NA	TGTGCCAGTAGCCCATGGAGCGGCCCGAGGGGAGATACGCAGTATTTT	CASSPWSGPRGDTQYF
TRBJ2-1	TRBV6-6	NA	NA	TGTGCCAGCAGTGAGCGGGTTTCCTACAATGAGCAGTTCTTC	CASSERVSYNEQFF
TRBJ2-5	TRBV2	NA	NA	TGTGCCAGCAAACAGGCAGGCGAGACCCAGTACTTC	CASKQAGETQYF
TRBJ1-1	TRBV2	NA	NA	TGTGCCAGCAGTGGTAGCAGGGTGATCACTGAAGCTTTCTTT	CASSGSRVITEAFF
TRBJ2-5	TRBV28	NA	NA	TGTGCCAGCAGTTTATCGGGGGGCGAGACCCAGTACTTC	CASSLSGGETQYF
TRBJ2-3	TRBV7-2	NA	NA	TGTGCCAGCAGCTTATCCGCGGGCGCAGATACGCAGTATTTT	CASSLSAGADTQYF
TRBJ2-1	TRBV30	once	NA	TGTGCCTGGGGGACCCTAGCTAGTGAGCAGTTCTTC	CAWGTLASEQFF
TRBJ1-1	TRBV7-6	NA	NA	TGTGCCAGCAGCTCCCTATACAGGGCGTTTGAAGCTTTCTTT	CASSSLYRAFEAFF
TRBJ1-2	TRBV12-2	NA	NA	TGTGCAAGTCGCTTAATTTGTATCTATGGCTACACCTTC	CASRLICIYGYTF
TRBJ1-4	TRBV27	NA	NA	TGTGCCAGCAGTTTTGTAGGGCCTAATGAAAAACTGTTTTTT	CASSFVGPNEKLFF
TRBJ2-2	TRBV28	NA	NA	TGTGCCAGCAGGGCCTTTGGAGGAACCGGGGAGCTGTTTTTT	CASRAFGGTGELFF
TRBJ2-5	TRBV4-2	NA	NA	TGTGCCAGCAGCCAAGGGGGACCACAAATAGAGACCCAGTACTTC	CASSQGGPQIETQYF
TRBJ2-2	TRBV4-3	NA	NA	TGCGCCAGCAGCCAACTGGGACAATCGAACACCGGGGAGCTGTTTTTT	CASSQLGQSNTGELFF
TRBJ2-7	TRBV11-2	NA	TRBD2	TGTGCCAGCAGCTTAGGCGAAGGACTAGTGGGGGAGCAGTACTTC	CASSLGEGLVGEQYF
TRBJ2-1	TRBV6-5	NA	NA	TGTGCCAGCAGTTACATGGTGGGTAGGGAGCAGTTCTTC	CASSYMVGREQFF